This T cell receptor beta chain is from a study of shared clonotypes between healthy human individuals (TCRdb year 2020). Regarding the study in general: The cohort included three men and two women between 18 and 49 years of age. Libraries were prepared and TCR repertoires were sequenced by different laboratories using diverse techniques, in order to increase sequencing depth and limit assay-specific biases. For each donor, CD4 naive and CD4 memory were each run on three plates, CD8 naive on two plates, and CD8 memory on one plate. Between about 0.8 and 9 billion PBMCs per donor were obtained by leukapheresis. The study deeply sequenced blood TCR repertoires of five healthy adults to estimate repertoire size and the extent of clonotype sharing between individuals.

As concerns this clone: Its antigen is currently not known. No base quality information exists; no much larger clone differs at one position.

CD8 naive samples were obtained by positive selection for CCR7 among CD45RO-negative cells, yielding a CD45RA+CCR7+ population from which TemRA cells were excluded. Donors were healthy HIV-negative adults with no recently reported acute infections or vaccinations. Only Caucasian adults living in Nashville, Tennessee, USA were represented among the donors. After blood collection by leukapheresis, PBMCs were isolated using Ficoll-Histopaque density gradient centrifugation and then cryopreserved in the vapor phase of liquid nitrogen. Analytical flow cytometry was used to check the purity and quantity of each magnetically sorted T cell population. Genomic DNA was isolated from every sorted fraction and measured by UV absorbance on a Nanodrop 2000c. Results the study describes overall, beyond this receptor: Only blood was sampled, and tissue TCR repertoires likely differ from those in blood. When four donors were compared, the shared fraction of clonotypes was about 5.2% for naive CD4, around 3.6% for naive CD8, 2% to 2.5% for memory CD4, and 0.4% for memory CD8. Clonotypes shared by all four sorted-subset donors showed higher generation probabilities than non-shared clonotypes. Based on pairwise subsampling, the degree of clonotype sharing among donors was expected to be affected by sequencing depth. Naive subsets generally had larger estimated clonotype richness than memory subsets. Even with the large sequencing depth, rarefaction of the sorted-subset datasets indicated that sequencing was incomplete. Because the study included only a small number of donors, the genetic and exposure-history diversity represented was limited.

TCR CDR3 regions were amplified from genomic DNA by multiplex PCR using the deep immunoSEQ assay. Genomic DNA extracted from each cell subset was distributed evenly over all wells of several immunoSEQ 96-well plates, and each plate served as one replicate. For sorted subsets, around 0.2 ug genomic DNA, equal to tens of thousands of T cell genomes, was loaded into each replicate PCR. The purified libraries were quantified using a Qubit 3.0 fluorometer, sized with a Bioanalyzer 2100, and then quantified again using the KAPA Library Quantification kit. Every immunoSEQ 96-well plate was sequenced on a dedicated single-read 150-cycle Illumina NextSeq 550 flow cell. Concerning the study's data processing: Because the immunoSEQ output included only junctional sequences and no quality scores, the filtering could not be the same as the filtering used for full-length reads. To assign V/J genes and CDR3, sequences were annotated using PyIR, a Python wrapper for IgBLAST v1.9, with IMGT germline references. Reads with weak V/J assignments (E-value above 1e-6), missing CDR3, stop codons, out-of-frame junctions, or ambiguous translated residues were removed. V3J clonotypes were defined as sequences sharing an identical inferred V gene, J gene, and CDR3 amino acid sequence. To compute the percentage overlap between repertoires, the number of shared unique clonotypes was divided by the size of the smaller repertoire. RTK rarefaction, the Chao1 estimator, and Recon v2.1 estimates of unobserved clonotypes were used to assess repertoire richness. Generation probabilities for all TCRbeta clonotypes obtained by the gDNA method from several donors were computed using OLGA. TCRdb re-hosts the immuneACCESS table, in-frame sequences only. Its copies lack some clones; in the studies checked, an unresolved V gene accounts for under half of them, and the cause for the rest is not known. That table is the source of V, J and clone size, and D and trimming were worked out from the DNA. In all, the sample holds around 600,000 clones, and about 95% of those were seen once. The top ten constitute about 0.11% of the sample.

Taken from cysteine to phenylalanine, the CDR3 has 16 residues. CDR3 DNA only is kept here, 48 bases in frame from base 1. V gives up 1 base and J gives up 5 bases, and the segment between their germline ends measures 17 bases. The germline V gene encodes CDR1 SGHVS and CDR2 FQNEAQ. The chain is made from TRBV7-8 and TRBJ2-5; the D segment cannot be called with confidence. The sequence derives from a woman aged 25 to 39 in good health. The sequenced sample consisted of naive CD8+ T cells sorted from blood. What this sample's cell subset or site label stands for: CD45RA+CCR7+. The nucleotide sequence reads as follows: TGTGCCAGCAGCTTAGGCCCCGCGCCGCGGCGGGAGACCCAGTACTTC. It encodes CASSLGPAPRRETQYF.